This T cell receptor (beta chain) was sequenced in a study of T cells in tuberculosis. Produced via immunoSEQ multiplex PCR; TCRdb's table is partial and in-frame only. The sample carries approximately 60,000 clones, about 86% recorded once. Germline values: CDR1 SGHAT, CDR2 FQNNGV. Trimming left V 1 base short and J 4 bases short, with 7 bases between. The length of the CDR3 is 13 residues. Sorting used thawed, overnight-rested PBMC stained with anti-CD3, a viability dye and GMM-loaded CD1B tetramer. CD1B tetramers were loaded with Rhodococcus equi-derived C32 glucose monomycolate. The chain employs TRBV11-2 and TRBJ1-1; possible D gene TRBD1, 6 bases. Source material: CD1b-GMM tetramer-negative cells sorted from PBMCs. The clonotype originates from an adult woman with latent tuberculosis. The CDR3 spells CASSLAGVTEAFF. For the CDR3, the DNA is TGTGCCAGCAGCTTAGCAGGGGTCACTGAAGCTTTCTTT.